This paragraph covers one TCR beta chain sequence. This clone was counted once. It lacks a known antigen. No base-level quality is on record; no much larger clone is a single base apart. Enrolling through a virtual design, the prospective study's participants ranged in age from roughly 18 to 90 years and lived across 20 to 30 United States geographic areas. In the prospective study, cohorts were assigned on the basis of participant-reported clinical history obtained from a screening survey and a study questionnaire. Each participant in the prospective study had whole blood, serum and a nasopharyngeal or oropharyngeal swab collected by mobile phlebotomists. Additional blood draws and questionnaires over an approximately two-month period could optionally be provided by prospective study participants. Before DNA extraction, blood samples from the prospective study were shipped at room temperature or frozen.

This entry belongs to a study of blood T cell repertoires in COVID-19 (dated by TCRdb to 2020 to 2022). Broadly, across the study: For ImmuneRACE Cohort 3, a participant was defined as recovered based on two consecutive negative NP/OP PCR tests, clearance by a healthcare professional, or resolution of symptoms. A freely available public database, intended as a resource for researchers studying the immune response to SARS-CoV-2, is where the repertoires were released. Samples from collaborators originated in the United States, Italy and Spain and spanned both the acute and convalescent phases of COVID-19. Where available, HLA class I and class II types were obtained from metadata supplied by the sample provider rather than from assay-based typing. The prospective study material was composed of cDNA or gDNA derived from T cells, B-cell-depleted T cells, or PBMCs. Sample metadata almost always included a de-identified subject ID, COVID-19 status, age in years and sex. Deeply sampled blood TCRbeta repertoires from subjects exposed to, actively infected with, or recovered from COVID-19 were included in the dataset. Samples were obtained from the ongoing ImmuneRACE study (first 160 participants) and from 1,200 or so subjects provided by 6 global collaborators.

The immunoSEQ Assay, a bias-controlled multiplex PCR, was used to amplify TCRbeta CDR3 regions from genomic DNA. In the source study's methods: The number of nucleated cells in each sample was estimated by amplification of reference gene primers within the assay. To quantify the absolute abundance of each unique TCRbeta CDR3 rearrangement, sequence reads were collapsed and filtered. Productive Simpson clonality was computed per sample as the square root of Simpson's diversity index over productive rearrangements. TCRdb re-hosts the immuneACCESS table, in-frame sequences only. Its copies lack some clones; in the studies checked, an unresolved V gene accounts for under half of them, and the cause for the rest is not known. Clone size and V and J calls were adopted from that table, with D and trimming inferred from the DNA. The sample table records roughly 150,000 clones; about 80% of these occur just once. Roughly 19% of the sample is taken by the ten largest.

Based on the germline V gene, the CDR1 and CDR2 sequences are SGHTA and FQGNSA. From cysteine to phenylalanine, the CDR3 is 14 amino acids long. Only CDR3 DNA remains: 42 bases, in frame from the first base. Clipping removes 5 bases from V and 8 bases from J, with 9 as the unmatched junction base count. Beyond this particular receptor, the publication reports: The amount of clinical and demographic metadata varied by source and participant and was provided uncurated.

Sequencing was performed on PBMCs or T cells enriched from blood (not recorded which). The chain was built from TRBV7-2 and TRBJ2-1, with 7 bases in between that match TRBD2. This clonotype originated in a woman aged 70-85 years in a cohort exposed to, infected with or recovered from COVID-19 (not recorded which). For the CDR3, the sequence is CASSPLAGADEQFF. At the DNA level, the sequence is TGTGCCAGCAGCCCCCTCGCGGGAGCGGATGAGCAGTTCTTC. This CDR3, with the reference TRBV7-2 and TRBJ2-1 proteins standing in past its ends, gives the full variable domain GAGVSQSPSNKVTEKGKDVELRCDPISGHTALYWYRQSLGQGLEFLIYFQGNSAPDKSGLPSDRFSAERTGGSVSTLTIQRTQQEDSAVYLCASSPLAGADEQFFGPGTRLTVL.